Sequencing of this TCR beta chain was carried out in a study of pediatric ulcerative colitis. Germline lookup yields CDR1 LNHDA and CDR2 SQIVND (reference sequence). V shed 4 bases, J shed 8 bases, and the junction held 11 bases outside the gene matches. The CDR3 is 16 residues long. Generated by immunoSEQ multiplex PCR, the TCRdb table keeps only in-frame clones and is missing some. In the table there are approximately 38,000 clones, 65% to 85% of which are singletons. A word on this clone: No antigen is known for it.

The rectum was sampled with one to two pinch biopsies at colonoscopy. Whole-study findings and limits: Two patients' blood samples yielded substantially fewer templates. Repertoires came from total lymphocyte DNA, so rare subsets like regulatory T cells may be missed. Rectal repertoires separated controls, mild-moderate and acute severe colitis.

The sequence derives from a boy younger than 18 with severe ulcerative colitis. The chain is built from TRBV19 and TRBJ1-4; 9 bases match TRBD1. Sequencing was carried out using gut tissue. The CDR3 protein is CASSTWPGQGVEKLFF. The CDR3 coding sequence is TGTGCCAGTAGTACTTGGCCGGGACAGGGTGTCGAAAAACTGTTTTTT.